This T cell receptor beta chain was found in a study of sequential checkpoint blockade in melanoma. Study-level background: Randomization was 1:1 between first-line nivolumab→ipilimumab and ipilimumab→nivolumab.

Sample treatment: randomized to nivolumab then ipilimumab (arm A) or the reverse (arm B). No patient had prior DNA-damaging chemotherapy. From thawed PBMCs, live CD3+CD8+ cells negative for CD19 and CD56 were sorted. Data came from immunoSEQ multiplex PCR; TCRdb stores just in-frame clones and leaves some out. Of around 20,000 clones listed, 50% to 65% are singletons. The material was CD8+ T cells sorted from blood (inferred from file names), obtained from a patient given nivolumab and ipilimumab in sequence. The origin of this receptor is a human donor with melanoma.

The CDR3 DNA is TGTGCCAGCAGCTTAGTTCCGGGCTACAATGAGCAGTTCTTC. This gives the protein CASSLVPGYNEQFF. The chain joins TRBV7-8 to TRBJ2-1; D is ambiguous. The germline gives CDR1 SGHVS, CDR2 FQNEAQ. This CDR3 comprises 14 residues. Trimming removed 1 base from V and 3 bases from J, with 7 bases in between.